The next 17 T cell receptor beta chains were all read from a single sample in a study of T cell changes during pregnancy in multiple sclerosis. Using immunoSEQ multiplex PCR, the repertoire was profiled, and TCRdb retains in-frame clones only, with some absent. The repertoire holds roughly 75,000 clones, with around 92% as singletons. Sequenced material: peripheral blood, taken in the third trimester of pregnancy. The receptors come from a female donor in good health, enrolled as a control in a pregnancy study.

This clone was seen at least ten times. The J gene is TRBJ2-3, the V gene TRBV6-4, with 8 bases fitting TRBD2. Germline V gives CDR1 MRHNA, CDR2 SNTAGT. The CDR3 spans 15 residues. Trimming at V came to 3 bases and at J to 0 bases, leaving 2 bases not matched to a gene. CDR3 in DNA: TGTGCCAGCAGTGAGGCGGGGGGTAGCACAGATACGCAGTATTTT. It yields the protein CASSEAGGSTDTQYF.

The chain joins TRBV6-1 to TRBJ1-5, with a tentative D call TRBD1 (5 bases). Trimming left V 1 base short and J 6 bases short, with 16 bases between. The length of the CDR3 is 16 residues. From germline, CDR1 is MNHNS and CDR2 SASEGT. CDR3 in amino acids: CASSEVPQGGSQPQHF. Written as DNA, the CDR3 is TGTGCCAGCAGTGAAGTCCCCCAGGGAGGTAGTCAGCCCCAGCATTTT.

The chain carries TRBV19 and TRBJ1-1; 9 bases are a match to TRBD1. CDR1 is LNHDA and CDR2 is SQIVND in the germline V gene (reference sequence). V dropped 10 bases and J dropped 8; count of bases not matched to a gene: 8. The CDR3 covers 12 residues. DNA for the CDR3: TGTGCCAAAGACAGGGGGTGGGAGGAAGCTTTCTTT. It encodes CAKDRGWEEAFF.

The chain recombines TRBV11-2 with TRBJ1-1; 9 bases are a match to TRBD1. This CDR3 comprises 17 residues. The V and J ends lost 1 base and 4 bases, in that order; junction bases with no gene match: 10. Germline CDR1 reads SGHAT; CDR2 reads FQNNGV. CDR3 coding DNA: TGTGCCAGCAGCTTAGGTAGAGGGACAGGGACGGCCACTGAAGCTTTCTTT. It translates to CASSLGRGTGTATEAFF.

The chain has TRBV6-5 and TRBJ1-1; the D gene is possibly TRBD1 (5 bases). CDR3 length: 12 amino acids. Deletions cut 7 bases from V and 6 bases from J, with 12 bases between. Looked up from germline, CDR1 is MNHEY and CDR2 is SVGAGI. The CDR3 nucleotides read TGTGCCAGCACCGGCGTAGGGGCTGAAGCTTTCTTT. This translates into CASTGVGAEAFF.

The chain uses TRBV7-2 and TRBJ1-5; TRBD1 aligns across 7 bases. The CDR3 length is 15 residues. After removal of 0 bases from V and 5 bases from J, the junction contained 4 bases not matched to a gene. Germline CDR1 reads SGHTA; CDR2 reads FQGNSA. CDR3 in amino acids: CASSLATGKDQPQHF. The CDR3 nucleotides read TGTGCCAGCAGCTTAGCGACAGGGAAGGATCAGCCCCAGCATTTT.

CDR3 sequence (DNA): TGTGCCATCGGCGTGTTGCGGGAGGGCTTAATCGGGGAGCTGTTTTTT. This codes for CAIGVLREGLIGELFF. The rearrangement uses TRBV10-3 and TRBJ2-2, with 9 bases lining up with TRBD2. The germline V gene has CDR1 ENHRY and CDR2 SYGVKD. The CDR3 is 16 amino acids. V shed 8 bases, J shed 7 bases, and the junction held 14 bases outside the gene matches.

This clone was seen once. The gene calls are TRBV9 and TRBJ2-7, with a tentative D call TRBD2 (6 bases). Germline V gives CDR1 SGDLS, CDR2 YYNGEE. Trimming took off 0 bases at V and 0 bases at J, with 10 bases between the two ends. The CDR3 runs to 15 residues. The CDR3 nucleotides read TGTGCCAGCAGCGTAGGAAGCGGGCGCTCCTACGAGCAGTACTTC. It encodes CASSVGSGRSYEQYF. Variable domain in full (rest from reference TRBV9 and TRBJ2-7): DSGVTQTPKHLITATGQRVTLRCSPRSGDLSVYWYQQSLDQGLQFLIQYYNGEERAKGNILERFSAQQFPDLHSELNLSSLELGDSALYFCASSVGSGRSYEQYFGPGTRLTVT.

V is TRBV30 and J is TRBJ1-1, with a weak D call TRBD1 (5 bases). Germline assignment: CDR1 GTSNPN and CDR2 SVGIG (reference sequence). This CDR3 spans 12 amino acids. V was trimmed by 3 bases and J by 6 bases, leaving 11 bases between them. The CDR3 DNA is TGTGCCTGGAGCGCGGGGGGGGCTGAAGCTTTCTTT. This sequence encodes CAWSAGGAEAFF. Using reference TRBV30 and TRBJ1-1 for the parts outside the CDR3, the full variable domain is SQTIHQWPATLVQPVGSPLSLECTVEGTSNPNLYWYRQAAGRGLQLLFYSVGIGQISSEVPQNLSASRPQDRQFILSSKKLLLSDSGFYLCAWSAGGAEAFFGQGTRLTVV.

This sequence joins TRBV27 and TRBJ1-2, with 11 bases that match TRBD1. The CDR3 consists of 15 residues. CDR1 is MNHEY and CDR2 is SMNVEV in the germline V gene (reference sequence). Germline trimming cut 3 bases from V and 3 bases from J; bases unmatched to any gene: 3. CDR3 loop: CASSFVGQGDYGYTF. The DNA of the CDR3 is TGTGCCAGCAGTTTTGTGGGACAGGGGGACTATGGCTACACCTTC.

The rearrangement joins TRBV11-2 to TRBJ2-1; D not certain. Germline V lookup: CDR1 SGHAT, CDR2 FQNNGV. The V end lost 2 bases, the J end lost 5 bases, and 13 bases lay between the germline ends. The CDR3 sequence is 15 residues long. In nucleotides, the CDR3 is TGTGCCAGCAGCTTACGGTCCAGACTGGACAATGAGCAGTTCTTC. Residues: CASSLRSRLDNEQFF.

The V and J genes are TRBV11-2 and TRBJ1-2; perhaps TRBD1 as D (6 bases). The V and J ends lost 3 bases and 7 bases respectively, with 12 bases between them. CDR3 length: 13 amino acids. Germline CDR1 and CDR2: SGHAT and FQNNGV. The CDR3 sequence is CASSFQGWRGYTF. DNA for the CDR3: TGTGCCAGCAGCTTTCAGGGGTGGCGTGGCTACACCTTC.

This chain connects TRBV6-5 to TRBJ1-2, with 11 bases that match TRBD1. Losses at the gene ends were 5 bases for V and 2 bases for J; bases not matched to a gene: 4. CDR3 length: 15 residues. Germline lookup yields CDR1 MNHEY and CDR2 SVGAGI. The CDR3 region has the DNA TGTGCCAGCAGTCTTAGGGACAGGGGGAACTATGGCTACACCTTC. It encodes CASSLRDRGNYGYTF.

To note about this clone: This sample includes further DNA sequences coding for the same CDR3. The chain carries TRBV28 and TRBJ1-2, with 8 bases identical to TRBD1. Germline V gene sequence: CDR1 MDHEN, CDR2 SYDVKM. The CDR3 is 13 residues long. V was clipped by 5 bases and J by 3 bases; unmatched bases: 2. CDR3 coding DNA: TGTGCCAGCAGTCCAGGGGGCGACTATGGCTACACCTTC. This encodes CASSPGGDYGYTF.

In its sample, this clone was seen once. The chain couples TRBV6-1 to TRBJ1-1, with no clear D. Germline-derived CDR1 and CDR2 are MNHNS and SASEGT. The CDR3 sequence is 14 residues long. V was trimmed by 5 bases and J by 0 bases, leaving 10 bases between them. CDR3 residues: CASSLIQLNTEAFF. The CDR3 nucleotides read TGTGCCAGCAGTCTTATACAACTGAACACTGAAGCTTTCTTT.

The rearrangement uses TRBV4-2 and TRBJ2-1; D uncertain. The germline V gene has CDR1 LGHNA and CDR2 YNFKEQ. The CDR3 extends over 13 amino acids. Trimming pared 8 bases from V and 3 bases from J, leaving 11 bases between. The CDR3 coding sequence is TGTGCCAGCGGCACTCGAGGCTACAATGAGCAGTTCTTC. It codes for CASGTRGYNEQFF.

A single count supports this clone. The rearrangement links TRBV7-8 to TRBJ2-2; weak D call: TRBD1 (6 bases). Germline CDR1 and CDR2: SGHVS and FQNEAQ. The germline V and J ends were trimmed by 0 bases and 4 bases, with 15 bases remaining between them. There are 17 residues in the CDR3. CDR3 region: CASSLAGAVGITGELFF. DNA for the CDR3: TGTGCCAGCAGCTTAGCGGGGGCAGTGGGTATCACCGGGGAGCTGTTTTTT. The whole variable domain, filled in from reference TRBV7-8 and TRBJ2-2, reads GAGVSQSPRYKVAKRGQDVALRCDPISGHVSLFWYQQALGQGPEFLTYFQNEAQLDKSGLPSDRFFAERPEGSVSTLKIQRTQQEDSAVYLCASSLAGAVGITGELFFGEGSRLTVL.